A selection of T cell receptor beta chains follows, all from one sample in a study of T cell responses to AZD1222 COVID-19 vaccine. Repertoires were generated with immunoSEQ multiplex PCR, while TCRdb's copy carries only in-frame clones and drops some. The table includes about 100,000 clones, 80% to 90% detected once. Sequencing used peripheral blood, obtained 28 days after the second AZD1222 dose. These receptors were taken from an adult who received the AZD1222 COVID-19 vaccine. Both conserved end residues are part of each CDR3. Clone size is stated in some rows and not others, as once, few, many or a class when expanded.

V gene	clone size	J gene	CDR3 length	CDR3 protein
TRBV4-1	-	TRBJ2-3	14	CASSRGESADTQYF
TRBV11-2	few	TRBJ2-2	12	CASSFHTGELFF
TRBV7-9	-	TRBJ1-1	13	CASSRGGNTEAFF
TRBV19	once	TRBJ1-1	16	CASSIMGREDTAEAFF
TRBV18	-	TRBJ1-1	14	CASSPRQGFPEAFF
TRBV5-1	-	TRBJ2-5	17	CASSLPVAAHLQETQYF
TRBV12-3/TRBV12-4	-	TRBJ1-3	12	CASTLGGNTIYF
TRBV2	-	TRBJ1-5	14	CASSVSRDNQPQHF
TRBV18	-	TRBJ1-6	13	CASSPGGGSPLHF
TRBV5-1	-	TRBJ2-1	17	CASSFGTSGRARNEQFF
TRBV7-3	-	TRBJ2-1	15	CASSYDSTPYNEQFF
TRBV6-6	-	TRBJ1-6	14	CASSYQGPNSPLHF
TRBV19	-	TRBJ1-1	13	CASSPDKNTEAFF
TRBV5-1	-	TRBJ2-6	16	CASSLYAGEGANVLTF
TRBV10-3	-	TRBJ2-7	13	CAIRGGNFDEQYF
TRBV19	-	TRBJ1-4	13	CASSPTGGEKLFF
TRBV19	-	TRBJ2-1	15	CASSNVWDRGVEQFF
TRBV6-4	-	TRBJ1-1	11	CASRNWTEAFF
TRBV21-1	-	TRBJ1-1	14	CASSKIMGRTEAFF
TRBV10-1	-	TRBJ1-2	15	CASQHGQGRNYGYTF
TRBV18	-	TRBJ2-3	15	CASSSLAGGTDTQYF
TRBV24-1	few	TRBJ1-4	13	CATWDRGGEKLFF
TRBV4-3	-	TRBJ1-5	15	CASSQETGLNQPQHF
TRBV18	-	TRBJ2-2	14	CASSETLSDGELFF
TRBV6-1	-	TRBJ1-2	14	CASSEFTTGYGYTF
TRBV7-2	-	TRBJ2-3	16	CASSRIAGSSTDTQYF
TRBV29-1	-	TRBJ2-2	13	CSAGTSDVGELFF
TRBV24-1	-	TRBJ2-1	12	CATRSEYNEQFF
TRBV4-3	-	TRBJ2-1	15	CASSLDRDSYNEQFF
TRBV18	-	TRBJ2-6	16	CASSPVPKGSDNVLTF
TRBV5-6	-	TRBJ1-2	13	CASRGYLTSGYTF
TRBV7-6	-	TRBJ2-7	18	CASSLDPSGGVTSYEQYF
TRBV23-1	-	TRBJ2-7	15	CASSQSGPRDYEQYF
TRBV7-8	-	TRBJ2-6	18	CASPGSVGDNSGANVLTF
TRBV9	-	TRBJ2-7	17	CASSPFPGGQGLYEQYF
TRBV19	few	TRBJ1-5	13	CASSGTVNQPQHF
TRBV5-5	-	TRBJ1-5	17	CASSLETGSGRNQPQHF
TRBV25-1	-	TRBJ2-7	13	CASSDEGPYEQYF
TRBV9	-	TRBJ2-1	15	CASSVYNRGADEQFF
TRBV6-5	-	TRBJ1-2	13	CASSIGINYGYTF
TRBV27	-	TRBJ1-2	13	CASKDRGAYGYTF
TRBV19	-	TRBJ1-5	16	CASTQIRSGNNQPQHF
TRBV6-1	-	TRBJ2-1	14	CASRWDLSYNEQFF
TRBV2	-	TRBJ1-6	16	CASSDLGMKDNSPLHF